This TCR beta chain was recorded in a study of T cell clonotyping in hematopoietic cell transplantation. Findings and caveats of the study: Broader posttransplant TCR repertoire diversity was predicted by graft donor and pretransplant recipient Inverse Simpson Index values. At the given depth, recipient repertoires were over 95% de novo clonotypes. No sorting was done, leaving CD4 and CD8 contributions mixed. Pathologically expanded recipient clonotypes increased progressively from day 30 to day 180 as diversity fell.

About this clone: What it recognizes is unknown.

Time point in this sample: recipient sample about 28 days before transplant, after cytoreduction. The ends lost 6 bases at V and 2 bases at J; junction bases unmatched: 8. The CDR3 contains 15 residues. The germline CDR1 and CDR2 sequences are SNHLY and FYNNEI. Repertoires were generated with immunoSEQ multiplex PCR, while TCRdb's copy carries only in-frame clones and drops some. The sample includes about 9,000 clones, about 90% of them seen just once. The chain joins TRBV2 to TRBJ2-7; 9 bases match TRBD2. This clonotype originated in a woman aged 60-70 years with acute myeloid leukemia. Some clones in this sample may be carry-over from other donors' samples. Sequencing used peripheral blood mononuclear cells, obtained before stem cell transplant. CDR3 loop: CASRETSGVTYEQYF. The CDR3 DNA follows: TGTGCCAGCAGGGAGACTAGCGGAGTTACCTACGAGCAGTACTTC.